This TCR beta chain was retrieved from a study of cytomegalovirus exposure and HLA in healthy donors. Study-wide findings and caveats: TCR beta chains numbering under 200 were designated cytomegalovirus-associated. Reports showed the classifier diagnosing cytomegalovirus status with high specificity and sensitivity. It was in a later analysis that TCR association rates were seen to vary by HLA locus, highest for DRB1 and lowest for HLA-C.

The CDR3 sequence is 15 residues long. From germline, CDR1 is SNHLY and CDR2 FYNNEI. Trimming cost V 11 bases and J 3 bases; bases outside gene matches: 15. Comment on this clone: Its antigen is not known.

Researchers ran the PCR with 60 Vbeta and 13 Jbeta primers. The method was immunoSEQ multiplex PCR; TCRdb's version includes in-frame clones alone and lacks a portion of them. Of tens of thousands of clones in the sample, approximately 80% were seen once. Donors sampled were nominally healthy, though unrecorded immune exposures were likely. The chain recombines TRBV2 with TRBJ1-2; the match to TRBD1 covers 7 bases. This TCR came from a man younger than 45 in good health and CMV-seronegative. The material sequenced was PBMCs. CDR3 sequence reads: CAGNHHRGPHYGYTF. CDR3 in DNA: TGTGCCGGGAACCACCACAGGGGCCCCCACTATGGCTACACCTTC.